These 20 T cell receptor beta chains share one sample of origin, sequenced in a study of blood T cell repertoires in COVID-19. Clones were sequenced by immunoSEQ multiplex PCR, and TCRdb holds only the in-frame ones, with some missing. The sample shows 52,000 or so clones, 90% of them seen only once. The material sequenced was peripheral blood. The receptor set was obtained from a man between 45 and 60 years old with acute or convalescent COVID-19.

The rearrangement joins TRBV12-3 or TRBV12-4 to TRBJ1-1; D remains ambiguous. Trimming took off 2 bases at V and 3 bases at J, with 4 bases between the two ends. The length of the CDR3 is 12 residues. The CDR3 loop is CASSLRYTEAFF. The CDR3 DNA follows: TGTGCCAGCAGTTTACGTTACACTGAAGCTTTCTTT.

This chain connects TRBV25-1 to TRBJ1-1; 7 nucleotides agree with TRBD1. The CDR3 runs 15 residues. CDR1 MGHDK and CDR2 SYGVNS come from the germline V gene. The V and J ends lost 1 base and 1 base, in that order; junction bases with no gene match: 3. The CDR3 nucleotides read TGTGCCAGCAGTGAATCTCCAGGGGGGAACACTGAAGCTTTCTTT. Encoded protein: CASSESPGGNTEAFF.

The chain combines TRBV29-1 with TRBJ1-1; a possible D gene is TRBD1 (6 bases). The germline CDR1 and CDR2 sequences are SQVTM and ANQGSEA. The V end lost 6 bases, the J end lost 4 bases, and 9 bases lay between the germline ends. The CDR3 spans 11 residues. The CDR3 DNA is TGCAGCGTAACAGGGTCCACTGAAGCTTTCTTT. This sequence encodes CSVTGSTEAFF. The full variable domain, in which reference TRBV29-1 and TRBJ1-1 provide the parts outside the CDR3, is SAVISQKPSRDICQRGTSLTIQCQVDSQVTMMFWYRQQPGQSLTLIATANQGSEATYESGFVIDKFPISRPNLTFSTLTVSNMSPEDSSIYLCSVTGSTEAFFGQGTRLTVV.

DNA of the CDR3: TGTGCCAGCAGCCAGCTTACAGTACAAGAGACCCAGTACTTC. Its protein is CASSQLTVQETQYF. The chain links TRBV3-1 (or the pseudogene TRBV3-2) to TRBJ2-5; D remains unclear. Trimming shortened V by 3 bases and J by 2 bases, and 10 bases separated the two germline ends. Germline V CDR1 and CDR2: LGHDT, YNNKEL (reference sequence). The CDR3 length is 14 residues.

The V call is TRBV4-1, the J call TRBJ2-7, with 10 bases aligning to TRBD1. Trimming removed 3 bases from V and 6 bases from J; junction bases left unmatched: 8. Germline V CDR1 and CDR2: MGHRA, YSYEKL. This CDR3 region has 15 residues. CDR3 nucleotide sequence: TGCGCCAGCAGCCACACGCCGGGACAGGGGATCGAGCAGTACTTC. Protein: CASSHTPGQGIEQYF.

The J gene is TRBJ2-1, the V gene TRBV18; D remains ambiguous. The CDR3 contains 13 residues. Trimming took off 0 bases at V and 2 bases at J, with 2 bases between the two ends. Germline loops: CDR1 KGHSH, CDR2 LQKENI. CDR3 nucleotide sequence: TGTGCCAGCTCACCACCTACCTACAATGAGCAGTTCTTC. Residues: CASSPPTYNEQFF. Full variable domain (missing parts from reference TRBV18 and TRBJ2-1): NAGVMQNPRHLVRRRGQEARLRCSPMKGHSHVYWYRQLPEEGLKFMVYLQKENIIDESGMPKERFSAEFPKEGPSILRIQQVVRGDSAAYFCASSPPTYNEQFFGPGTRLTVL.

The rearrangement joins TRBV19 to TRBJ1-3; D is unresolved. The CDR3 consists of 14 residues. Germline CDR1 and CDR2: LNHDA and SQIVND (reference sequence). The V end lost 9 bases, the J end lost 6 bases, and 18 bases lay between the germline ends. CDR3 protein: CASRQRSMANTIYF. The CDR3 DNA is TGTGCCAGCCGCCAGAGGTCTATGGCAAACACCATATATTTT.

CDR3 bases: TGTGCCACCAGTATGCCGGGACAGGGGGCGAGGAATGAGCAGTTCTTC. It yields the protein CATSMPGQGARNEQFF. The J gene is TRBJ2-1, the V gene TRBV24-1; 12 bases agree with TRBD1. The CDR3 is made up of 16 amino acids. V dropped 6 bases and J dropped 7; count of bases not matched to a gene: 9. In germline, CDR1 is KGHDR, CDR2 SFDVKD.

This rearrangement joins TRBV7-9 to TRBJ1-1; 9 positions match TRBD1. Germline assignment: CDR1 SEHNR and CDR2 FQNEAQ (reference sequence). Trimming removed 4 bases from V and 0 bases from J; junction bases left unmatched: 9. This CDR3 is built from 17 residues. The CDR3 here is CASSYTPGQGMNTEAFF. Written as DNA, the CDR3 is TGTGCCAGCAGCTATACGCCGGGACAGGGCATGAACACTGAAGCTTTCTTT.

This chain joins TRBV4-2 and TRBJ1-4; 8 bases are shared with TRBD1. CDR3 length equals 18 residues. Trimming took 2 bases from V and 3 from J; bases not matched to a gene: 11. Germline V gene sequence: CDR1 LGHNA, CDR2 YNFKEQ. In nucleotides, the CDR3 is TGTGCCAGCAGCCAACTCCGGGACAGGATTCGACCTAATGAAAAACTGTTTTTT. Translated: CASSQLRDRIRPNEKLFF.

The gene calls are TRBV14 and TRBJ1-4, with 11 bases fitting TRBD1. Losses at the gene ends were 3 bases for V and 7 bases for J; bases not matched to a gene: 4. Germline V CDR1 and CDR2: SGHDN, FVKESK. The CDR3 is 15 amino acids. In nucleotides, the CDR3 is TGTGCCAGCAGCCACTACGGGACAGGGGGTGAAAAACTGTTTTTT. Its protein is CASSHYGTGGEKLFF.

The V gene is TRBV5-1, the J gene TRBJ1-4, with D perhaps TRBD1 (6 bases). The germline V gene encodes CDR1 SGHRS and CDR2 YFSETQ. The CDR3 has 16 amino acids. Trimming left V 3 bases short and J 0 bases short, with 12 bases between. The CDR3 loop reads CASSSQGKTTNEKLFF. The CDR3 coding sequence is TGCGCCAGCAGCTCCCAGGGGAAAACAACTAATGAAAAACTGTTTTTT.

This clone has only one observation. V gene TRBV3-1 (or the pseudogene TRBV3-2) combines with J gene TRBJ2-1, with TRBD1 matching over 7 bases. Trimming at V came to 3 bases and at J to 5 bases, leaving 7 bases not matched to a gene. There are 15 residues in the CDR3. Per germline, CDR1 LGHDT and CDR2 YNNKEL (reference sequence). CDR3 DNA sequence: TGTGCCAGCAGCCAGGGACAGCTCCTTAACAATGAGCAGTTCTTC. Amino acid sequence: CASSQGQLLNNEQFF.

The CDR3 loop reads CASSIAGARADTQYF. CDR3 bases: TGTGCCAGTAGTATAGCGGGAGCGAGGGCAGATACGCAGTATTTT. The chain recombines TRBV19 with TRBJ2-3; D possibly corresponds to TRBD2 (6 bases). The CDR3 loop spans 15 amino acids. The V gene lost 1 base and the J gene lost 4 bases, with 12 bases spanning the gap. Per germline, CDR1 LNHDA and CDR2 SQIVND (reference sequence).

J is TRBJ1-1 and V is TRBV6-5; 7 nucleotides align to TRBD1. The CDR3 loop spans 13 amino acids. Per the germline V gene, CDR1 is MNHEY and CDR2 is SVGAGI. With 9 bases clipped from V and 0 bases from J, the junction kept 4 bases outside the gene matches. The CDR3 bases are TGTGCCAGTACGGGACAGATGAACACTGAAGCTTTCTTT. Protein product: CASTGQMNTEAFF.

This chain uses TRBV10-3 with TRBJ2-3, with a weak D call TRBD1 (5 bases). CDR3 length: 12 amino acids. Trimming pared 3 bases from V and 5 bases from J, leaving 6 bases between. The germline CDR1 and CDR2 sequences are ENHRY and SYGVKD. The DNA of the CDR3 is TGTGCCATCAGTGACCAGGGAGATACGCAGTATTTT. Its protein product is CAISDQGDTQYF.

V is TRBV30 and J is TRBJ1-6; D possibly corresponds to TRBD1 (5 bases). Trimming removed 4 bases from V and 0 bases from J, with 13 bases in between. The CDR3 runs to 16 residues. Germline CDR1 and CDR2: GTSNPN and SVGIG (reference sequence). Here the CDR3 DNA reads TGTGCCTGGACCATGCGACAGAGCTCCTATAATTCACCCCTCCACTTT. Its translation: CAWTMRQSSYNSPLHF.

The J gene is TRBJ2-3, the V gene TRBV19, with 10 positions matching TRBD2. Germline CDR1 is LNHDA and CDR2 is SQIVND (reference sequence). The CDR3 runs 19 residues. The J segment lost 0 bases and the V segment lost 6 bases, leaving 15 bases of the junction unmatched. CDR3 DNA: TGTGCCAGTAGCCTCCGGGGTCTAGCGGGGGAAGGGAGCACAGATACGCAGTATTTT. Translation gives CASSLRGLAGEGSTDTQYF. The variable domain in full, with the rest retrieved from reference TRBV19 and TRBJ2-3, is DGGITQSPKYLFRKEGQNVTLSCEQNLNHDAMYWYRQDPGQGLRLIYYSQIVNDFQKGDIAEGYSVSREKKESFPLTVTSAQKNPTAFYLCASSLRGLAGEGSTDTQYFGPGTRLTVL.

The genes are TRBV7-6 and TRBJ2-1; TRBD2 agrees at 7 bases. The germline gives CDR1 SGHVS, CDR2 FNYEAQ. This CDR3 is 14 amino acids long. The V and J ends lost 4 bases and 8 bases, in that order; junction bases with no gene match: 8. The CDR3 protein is CASSSLTSTDEQFF. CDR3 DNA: TGTGCCAGCAGCTCCCTGACTAGCACGGATGAGCAGTTCTTC.

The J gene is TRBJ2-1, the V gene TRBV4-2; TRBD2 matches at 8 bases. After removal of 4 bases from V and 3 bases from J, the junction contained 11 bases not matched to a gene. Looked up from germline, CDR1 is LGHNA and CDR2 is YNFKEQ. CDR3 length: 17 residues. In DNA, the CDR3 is TGTGCCAGCAGCCCCCGTTTGCTAGCGGGCGACTACAATGAGCAGTTCTTC. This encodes CASSPRLLAGDYNEQFF.